This T cell receptor (beta chain) was observed in a study of identical twins. MiXCR, applied by TCRdb to the 5' RACE reads, yields one record per CDR3 protein. Here the sample spans hundreds of thousands of distinct CDR3 sequences, 21% being singletons. This clonotype has just a few counts. Its antigen is currently unknown. The CDR3 is made up of 15 amino acids. V was pared by 3 bases and J by 0 bases, with 3 bases of the junction left unmatched. CDR1 and CDR2 from the germline V gene are LGHDT and YNNKEL (reference sequence). Study-level points and caveats: Cord blood beta clonotypes present at high abundance carried fewer insertions; no such pattern appeared in memory repertoires.

Another study also made use of these data, one on T cells expressing NK-cell markers.

This TCR came from a woman between 18 and 29 years old in good health. Sample: PBMCs. The chain has TRBV3-1 and TRBJ2-7; 9 nucleotides match TRBD1. Here the CDR3 DNA reads TGTGCCAGCAGCCAGGACAGGGGAATCTCCTACGAGCAGTACTTC. Translation gives CASSQDRGISYEQYF.